This T cell receptor (beta chain) comes out of a study of shared clonotypes between healthy human individuals. In this sample, this clone turned up a few times. V lost 2 bases, J lost 1 base, and 3 bases lay in between. This CDR3 region has 13 residues. The germline gives CDR1 MNHNS, CDR2 SASEGT. Using immunoSEQ multiplex PCR, the repertoire was profiled, and TCRdb retains in-frame clones only, with some absent. The sample has 190,000 or so clones; approximately 60% are singletons. The chain employs TRBV6-1 and TRBJ1-5; D not resolved. The clonotype was recovered from a man in his thirties or forties in good health. The sample comprised memory CD4+ T cells sorted from blood. The subset was: CD45RA-negative fraction. The DNA for the CDR3 is TGTGCCAGCAGTGAACCGAGCAATCAGCCCCAGCATTTT. This codes for CASSEPSNQPQHF.